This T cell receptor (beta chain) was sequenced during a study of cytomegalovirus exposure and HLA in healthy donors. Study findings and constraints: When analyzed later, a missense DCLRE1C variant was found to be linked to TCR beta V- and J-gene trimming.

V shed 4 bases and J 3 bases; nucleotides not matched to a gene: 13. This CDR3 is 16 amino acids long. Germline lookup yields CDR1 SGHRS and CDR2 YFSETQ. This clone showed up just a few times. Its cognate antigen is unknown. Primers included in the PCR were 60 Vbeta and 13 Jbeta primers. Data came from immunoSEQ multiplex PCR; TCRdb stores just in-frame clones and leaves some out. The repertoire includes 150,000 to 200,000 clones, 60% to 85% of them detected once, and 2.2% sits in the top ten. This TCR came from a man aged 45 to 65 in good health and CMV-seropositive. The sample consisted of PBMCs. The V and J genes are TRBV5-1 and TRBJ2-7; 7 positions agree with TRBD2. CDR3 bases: TGCGCCAGCAGCCCCGAAACCAGCGGGGTTGGCTACGAGCAGTACTTC. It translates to CASSPETSGVGYEQYF. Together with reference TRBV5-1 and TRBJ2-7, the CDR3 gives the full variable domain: KAGVTQTPRYLIKTRGQQVTLSCSPISGHRSVSWYQQTPGQGLQFLFEYFSETQRNKGNFPGRFSGRQFSNSRSEMNVSTLELGDSALYLCASSPETSGVGYEQYFGPGTRLTVT.